Sequencing of this T cell receptor (beta chain) was carried out in a study of CD8+CD57+ T cells in acquired aplastic anemia. The CDR3 is made up of 14 amino acids. Trimming took 3 bases from V and 0 from J, leaving 6 bases between them. From germline, CDR1 is ENHRY and CDR2 SYGVKD. In the case of this clonotype: What it recognizes is unknown.

The study profiled TCR beta VDJ and CDR3 using genomic DNA as template. TCRdb reprocessed the reads via MiXCR and lists one record per CDR3 protein. There are 110,000 or so distinct CDR3 sequences in the sample; around 53% occur only once, and around 32% lies in the top ten. Study-wide results and caveats: Patients and healthy controls showed no significant CD8+ Simpson's diversity difference.

The chain joins TRBV10-3 to TRBJ1-3; no clear D gene. This sequence was found in a human donor in good health, serving as a control. Sequencing input: sorted CD4+, CD8+, or CD8+CD57+ T cells (not recorded which) from PBMCs. The CDR3 is CAISDRNSGNTIYF. DNA of the CDR3: TGTGCCATCAGTGATCGGAACTCTGGAAACACCATATATTTT.